A selection of T cell receptor beta chains follows, all from one sample in a study of T cell responses to AZD1222 COVID-19 vaccine. Profiled with immunoSEQ multiplex PCR; TCRdb holds only in-frame clones, not every one. This sample yields about 88,000 clones, of which 85% to 90% are seen a single time; 4% to 5% belongs to the top ten. Sample: peripheral blood, taken 28 days after the second AZD1222 dose. The receptors shown here come from an adult who received the AZD1222 COVID-19 vaccine. Each CDR3 is given with its conserved first and last residue. The order of the fields is D gene, V gene, clone size, J gene, CDR3 protein, CDR3 DNA. A D gene is named only where the DNA matches it firmly. For some rows the clone size is stated as once, few or many, or as a class when expanded; others skip it.

>.|TRBV5-1|.|TRBJ1-5
CASSIQVGTSNQPQHF
TGCGCCAGCAGCATTCAGGTGGGCACGAGCAATCAGCCCCAGCATTTT
>.|TRBV7-8|.|TRBJ1-1
CASSASRSGGTEAFF
TGTGCCAGCAGCGCGAGCCGCTCCGGGGGTACTGAAGCTTTCTTT
>.|TRBV5-6|.|TRBJ1-1
CASSPDGGRVTEAFF
TGTGCCAGCAGCCCTGATGGGGGGCGGGTCACTGAAGCTTTCTTT
>TRBD2|TRBV18|few|TRBJ2-1
CASSPPPGTSENEQFF
TGTGCCAGCTCACCACCTCCGGGGACTAGCGAAAATGAGCAGTTCTTC
>.|TRBV19|.|TRBJ1-4
CASISQGGEKLFF
TGTGCCAGTATTTCCCAAGGTGGTGAAAAACTGTTTTTT
>.|TRBV13|.|TRBJ1-1
CASSFPRTEAFF
TGTGCCAGCAGCTTTCCCCGCACTGAAGCTTTCTTT
>.|TRBV11-2|.|TRBJ2-5
CASSALVEAGETQYF
TGTGCCAGCAGCGCGCTCGTTGAGGCAGGAGAGACCCAGTACTTC
>.|TRBV20-1|few|TRBJ1-1
CSARGDTEAFF
TGCAGTGCTAGAGGGGACACTGAAGCTTTCTTT
>.|TRBV5-1|once|TRBJ1-6
CASSPGTELHSPLHF
TGCGCCAGCAGCCCCGGGACGGAGCTTCATTCACCCCTCCACTTT
>.|TRBV9|.|TRBJ2-2
CASSAGNTGELFF
TGTGCCAGCAGCGCCGGGAACACCGGGGAGCTGTTTTTT
>TRBD2|TRBV6-2/TRBV6-3|.|TRBJ2-1
CASSYGVAGGPDNEQFF
TGTGCCAGCAGTTACGGGGTAGCGGGGGGGCCGGACAATGAGCAGTTCTTC
>.|TRBV7-8|.|TRBJ1-4
CASSRQGSTNEKLFF
TGTGCCAGCAGCAGGCAGGGTTCAACTAATGAAAAACTGTTTTTT
>.|TRBV19|.|TRBJ2-4
CASRGVGKNIQYF
TGTGCCAGTAGAGGTGTCGGAAAAAACATTCAGTACTTC
>.|TRBV19|few|TRBJ1-1
CASSPNPGHRDTEAFF
TGTGCCAGTAGTCCAAACCCGGGACACCGGGACACTGAAGCTTTCTTT
>.|TRBV21-1|many|TRBJ1-6
CASIATRVDNSPLHF
TGTGCCAGCATCGCGACGAGGGTTGACAATTCACCCCTCCACTTT
>TRBD2|TRBV19|.|TRBJ2-5
CASSSRLAGALRETQYF
TGTGCCAGTAGTTCCAGACTAGCGGGGGCCCTCAGGGAGACCCAGTACTTC
>TRBD1|TRBV18|.|TRBJ1-1
CASSGQGGTEAFF
TGTGCCAGCTCGGGACAGGGGGGGACTGAAGCTTTCTTT
>.|TRBV15|.|TRBJ1-1
CATSRVDLTEAFF
TGTGCCACCAGCAGAGTAGACCTCACTGAAGCTTTCTTT
>.|TRBV6-5|.|TRBJ1-1
CASMGGIMNTEAFF
TGTGCCAGCATGGGTGGCATCATGAACACTGAAGCTTTCTTT
>TRBD1|TRBV11-2|.|TRBJ2-7
CASSFLTPDRGVSYEQYF
TGTGCCAGCAGCTTCCTAACCCCAGACAGGGGAGTATCCTACGAGCAGTACTTC